The TCR beta chain under discussion was sequenced for a study of OX40 agonist ivuxolimab in advanced cancers. Whole-study context: At 75% to 90% male, the cohort had a mean age of around 56 years, ranging from about 20 to 90.

Clones were read by immunoSEQ multiplex PCR, and TCRdb kept only the in-frame ones, dropping some. The data contain just over 30,000 clones, approximately 86% of them singletons. The sample in question was CD4+ or CD8+ T cells sorted from blood, obtained in a trial of the OX40 agonist ivuxolimab. This TCR derives from an adult with an advanced solid tumor such as melanoma, head and neck, liver or kidney cancer.

CDR3 coding DNA: TGTGCCAGCAGTGGGAGGGGTGGGGGCACAGATACGCAGTATTTT. Translated: CASSGRGGGTDTQYF. V gene TRBV27 combines with J gene TRBJ2-3; 7 bases line up with TRBD2. Germline V gives CDR1 MNHEY, CDR2 SMNVEV (reference sequence). This CDR3 is built from 15 residues. The ends lost 5 bases at V and 1 base at J; junction bases unmatched: 6.